Below are 8 T cell receptor beta chains sequenced from a single sample in a study of chemoradiotherapy in HPV16-positive cancers. TCRdb's copy holds only in-frame clones and misses some; the assay was immunoSEQ multiplex PCR. The sample consists of approximately 23,000 clones, around two thirds of them appearing once. Sample collection was performed from a patient who underwent chemoradiotherapy. The receptors derive from a human donor with HPV-associated anogenital cancer.

The V call is TRBV7-6, the J call TRBJ1-1, with D unclear. The CDR3 has 13 amino acids. Germline V gene data show CDR1 as SGHVS and CDR2 as FNYEAQ. Trimming shortened V by 4 bases and J by 4 bases, and 10 bases separated the two germline ends. The CDR3 DNA reads as TGTGCCAGCAGCTCGCGTGGTGGCACTGAAGCTTTCTTT. Translating gives CASSSRGGTEAFF.

This chain connects TRBV6-1 to TRBJ1-1; 8 nucleotides align to TRBD1. The V gene's germline CDR1 is MNHNS and CDR2 SASEGT. With 0 bases clipped from V and 8 bases from J, the junction kept 11 bases outside the gene matches. There are 16 residues in the CDR3. The CDR3 is CASSEALGQGGTEAFF. The CDR3 DNA reads TGTGCCAGCAGTGAAGCGCTTGGACAGGGCGGGACCGAAGCTTTCTTT.

There are a few counts of this clone. The CDR3 reads CASSLATQGYEQYF. The DNA for the CDR3 is TGTGCCAGCTCACTCGCGACACAGGGCTACGAGCAGTACTTC. The gene calls are TRBV18 and TRBJ2-7, with D possibly TRBD1 on 6 matching bases. V lost 4 bases and J lost 3, with 13 bases in between. This CDR3 region has 14 residues. In germline, CDR1 is KGHSH, CDR2 LQKENI. The whole variable domain, remainder taken from reference TRBV18 and TRBJ2-7, is NAGVMQNPRHLVRRRGQEARLRCSPMKGHSHVYWYRQLPEEGLKFMVYLQKENIIDESGMPKERFSAEFPKEGPSILRIQQVVRGDSAAYFCASSLATQGYEQYFGPGTRLTVT.

Of note for this clone: An end of the junction differs from the germline gene, which may be a read error. This chain uses TRBV11-2 with TRBJ1-1; 9 nucleotides line up with TRBD1. Germline lookup yields CDR1 SGHAT and CDR2 FQNNGV. The CDR3 totals 16 residues. The CDR3 DNA is TGTGCCAGCAGCTCCACTGACAGGGGGGGGAACGCTGAAGCTTTCTTT. Its protein product is CASSSTDRGGNAEAFF. The whole variable domain, filled in from reference TRBV11-2 and TRBJ1-1, reads EAGVAQSPRYKIIEKRQSVAFWCNPISGHATLYWYQQILGQGPKLLIQFQNNGVVDDSQLPKDRFSAERLKGVDSTLKIQPAKLEDSAVYLCASSSTDRGGNAEAFFGQGTRLTVV.

This CDR3 reads CASSLDTNQPQHF. The DNA for the CDR3 is TGTGCCAGCAGCTTAGACACTAATCAGCCCCAGCATTTT. The chain links TRBV7-9 to TRBJ1-5; D not resolved. The V gene's germline CDR1 is SEHNR and CDR2 FQNEAQ (reference sequence). The V end was cut by 1 base, the J end by 4 bases, with 5 bases between. This CDR3 region has 13 residues.

The chain is built from TRBV19 and TRBJ2-7; D unclear. Germline assignment: CDR1 LNHDA and CDR2 SQIVND (reference sequence). The germline V and J ends were trimmed by 3 bases and 3 bases, with 12 bases remaining between them. The CDR3 runs 14 residues. The CDR3 here is CASSIKGIYYEQYF. DNA for the CDR3: TGTGCCAGTAGTATTAAAGGGATATACTACGAGCAGTACTTC. The whole variable domain, remainder taken from reference TRBV19 and TRBJ2-7, is DGGITQSPKYLFRKEGQNVTLSCEQNLNHDAMYWYRQDPGQGLRLIYYSQIVNDFQKGDIAEGYSVSREKKESFPLTVTSAQKNPTAFYLCASSIKGIYYEQYFGPGTRLTVT.

The chain recombines TRBV19 with TRBJ2-7; 8 nucleotides agree with TRBD2. In germline, CDR1 is LNHDA, CDR2 SQIVND (reference sequence). Trimming removed 3 bases from V and 4 bases from J; junction bases left unmatched: 8. The CDR3 is 15 residues long. CDR3 DNA sequence: TGTGCCAGTAGTATCCCCGGGAGGGCCGTTTACGAGCAGTACTTC. Protein product: CASSIPGRAVYEQYF. The whole variable domain, remainder taken from reference TRBV19 and TRBJ2-7, is DGGITQSPKYLFRKEGQNVTLSCEQNLNHDAMYWYRQDPGQGLRLIYYSQIVNDFQKGDIAEGYSVSREKKESFPLTVTSAQKNPTAFYLCASSIPGRAVYEQYFGPGTRLTVT.

The J gene is TRBJ2-1, the V gene TRBV7-9; 10 bases agree with TRBD2. With V trimmed by 2 bases and J by 6 bases, 7 bases remained unmatched. The germline V gene encodes CDR1 SEHNR and CDR2 FQNEAQ (reference sequence). The length of the CDR3 is 16 residues. This CDR3 reads CASSLLQLAGTNEQFF. CDR3 nucleotide sequence: TGTGCCAGCAGCTTACTTCAACTAGCGGGGACCAATGAGCAGTTCTTC.